This T cell receptor beta chain stems from a study of vaccination and CD4 T cells after COVID-19. Across the whole study: Each control culture was treated with a CEFX pool, an HIV-1 Nef pool, or no peptide.

Sequencing of DNA taken from cultured CD4+ T cells relied on the Oncomine TCR Beta short-read assay. Using the QIAamp micro DNA kit, genomic DNA was extracted from the CD4+ T cells that had been cultured. TCRdb called the PCR reads again in MiXCR, with one record for every CDR3 protein. Of some 15,000 distinct CDR3 sequences listed, more than 40% were seen once; the top ten hold under 20%. On this clonotype itself: Its antigen is still unknown.

Specified treatment: roughly nine-day PBMC culture with coronavirus spike peptide pools or control peptides (ViraFEST assay). ViraFEST used peptide pools to expand antigen-specific T cells and subsequently sequenced their TCRs. General study findings and limits: Spike mono-reactivity was evident in 304 of the 307 vaccine-specific clones derived from convalescent patients.

The clonotype originates from a human donor with COVID-19. The sequenced sample was cultured CD4+ T cells from blood.

This chain's CDR3 is CASRPGGDTEAFF. In nucleotides, the CDR3 is TGTGCCAGCAGGCCAGGGGGGGACACTGAAGCTTTCTTT. This rearrangement joins TRBV6-1 to TRBJ1-1; 7 bases line up with TRBD1. CDR1 and CDR2 from the germline V gene are MNHNS and SASEGT. Unmatched junction bases numbered 4, after V lost 6 bases and J lost 3 bases. The CDR3 has 13 amino acids.